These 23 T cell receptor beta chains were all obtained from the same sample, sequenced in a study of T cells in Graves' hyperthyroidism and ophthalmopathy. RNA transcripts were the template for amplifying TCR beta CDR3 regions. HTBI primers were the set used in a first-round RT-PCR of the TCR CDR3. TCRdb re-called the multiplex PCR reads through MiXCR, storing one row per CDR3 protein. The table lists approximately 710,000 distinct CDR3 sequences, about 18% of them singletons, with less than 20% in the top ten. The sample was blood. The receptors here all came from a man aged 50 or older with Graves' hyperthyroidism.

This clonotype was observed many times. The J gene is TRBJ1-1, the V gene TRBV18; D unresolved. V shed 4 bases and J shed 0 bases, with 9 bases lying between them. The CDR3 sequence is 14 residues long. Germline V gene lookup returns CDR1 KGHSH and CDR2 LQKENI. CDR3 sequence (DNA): TGTGCCAGCTCACAAGGGCAGATGAACACTGAAGCTTTCTTT. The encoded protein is CASSQGQMNTEAFF.

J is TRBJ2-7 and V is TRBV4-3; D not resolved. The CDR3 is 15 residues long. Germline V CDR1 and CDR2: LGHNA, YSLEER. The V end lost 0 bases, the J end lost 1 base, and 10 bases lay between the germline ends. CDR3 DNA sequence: TGCGCCAGCAGCCAAGAGGGCGGCGGTTCCTACGAGCAGTACTTC. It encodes CASSQEGGGSYEQYF.

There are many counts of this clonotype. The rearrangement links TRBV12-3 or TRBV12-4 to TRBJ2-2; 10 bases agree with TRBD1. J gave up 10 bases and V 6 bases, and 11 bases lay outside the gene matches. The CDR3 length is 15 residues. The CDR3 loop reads CASSPGTGAQEELFF. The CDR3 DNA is TGTGCCAGCAGCCCCGGGACAGGGGCTCAAGAGGAGCTGTTTTTT.

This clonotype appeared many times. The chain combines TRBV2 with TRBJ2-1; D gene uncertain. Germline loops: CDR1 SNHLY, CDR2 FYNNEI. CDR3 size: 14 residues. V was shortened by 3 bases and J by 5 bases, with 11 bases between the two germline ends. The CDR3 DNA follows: TGTGCCAGCAGTGAGTTAGGGCGGAACAATGAGCAGTTCTTC. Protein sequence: CASSELGRNNEQFF.

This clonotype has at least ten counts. DNA of the CDR3: TGTGCCAGCAGTTTAAGGGGTCTGGGCAATGAGCAGTTCTTC. Translating gives CASSLRGLGNEQFF. The J gene is TRBJ2-1, the V gene TRBV27; perhaps TRBD1 as D (5 bases). The CDR3 is 14 residues long. The germline V gene has CDR1 MNHEY and CDR2 SMNVEV (reference sequence). V was cut by 2 bases and J by 6 bases, with 11 bases left in between.

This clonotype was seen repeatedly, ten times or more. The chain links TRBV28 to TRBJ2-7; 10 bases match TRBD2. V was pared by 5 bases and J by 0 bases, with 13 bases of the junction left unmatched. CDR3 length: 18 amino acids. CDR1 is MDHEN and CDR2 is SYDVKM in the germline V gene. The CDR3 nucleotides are TGTGCCAGCAGTCATCGGCTAGCGGGAGTTAAAAGCTCCTACGAGCAGTACTTC. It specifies CASSHRLAGVKSSYEQYF. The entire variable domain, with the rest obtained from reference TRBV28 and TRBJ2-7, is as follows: DVKVTQSSRYLVKRTGEKVFLECVQDMDHENMFWYRQDPGLGLRLIYFSYDVKMKEKGDIPEGYSVSREKKERFSLILESASTNQTSMYLCASSHRLAGVKSSYEQYFGPGTRLTVT.

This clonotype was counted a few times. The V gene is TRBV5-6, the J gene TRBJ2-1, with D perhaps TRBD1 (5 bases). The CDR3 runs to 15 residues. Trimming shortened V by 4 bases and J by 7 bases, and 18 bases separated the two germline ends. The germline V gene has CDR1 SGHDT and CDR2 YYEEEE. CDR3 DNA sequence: TGTGCCAGCAGCCTGCGACGCATGAAGGGGAATGAGCAGTTCTTC. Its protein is CASSLRRMKGNEQFF.

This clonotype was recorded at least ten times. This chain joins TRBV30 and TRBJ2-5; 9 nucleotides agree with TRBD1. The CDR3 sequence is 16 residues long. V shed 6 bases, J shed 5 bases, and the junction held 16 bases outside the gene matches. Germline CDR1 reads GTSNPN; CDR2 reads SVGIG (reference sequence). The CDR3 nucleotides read TGTGCCTGCCGATACAGGGGGCTAGGTGGAGTGGAGACCCAGTACTTC. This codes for CACRYRGLGGVETQYF. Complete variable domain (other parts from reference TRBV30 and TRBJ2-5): SQTIHQWPATLVQPVGSPLSLECTVEGTSNPNLYWYRQAAGRGLQLLFYSVGIGQISSEVPQNLSASRPQDRQFILSSKKLLLSDSGFYLCACRYRGLGGVETQYFGPGTRLLVL.

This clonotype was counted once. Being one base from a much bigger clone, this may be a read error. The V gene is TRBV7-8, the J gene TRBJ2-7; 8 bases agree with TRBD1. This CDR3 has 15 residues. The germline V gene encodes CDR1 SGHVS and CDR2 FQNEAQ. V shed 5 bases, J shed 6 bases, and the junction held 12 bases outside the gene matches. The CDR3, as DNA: TGTGCCAGCAGCCCTGGGACAGGAAAATCGAGCGAGCAGTACTTC. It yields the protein CASSPGTGKSSEQYF.

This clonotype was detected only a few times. CDR3 region: CATTTSSTGELFF. CDR3 nucleotides: TGTGCCACCACAACTAGTTCCACCGGGGAGCTGTTTTTT. The chain has TRBV6-2 or TRBV6-3 and TRBJ2-2, with D maybe TRBD2 (5 bases). Germline-derived CDR1 and CDR2 are MNHEY and SVGEGT. Trimming pared 10 bases from V and 4 bases from J, leaving 13 bases between. The CDR3 is 13 residues long.

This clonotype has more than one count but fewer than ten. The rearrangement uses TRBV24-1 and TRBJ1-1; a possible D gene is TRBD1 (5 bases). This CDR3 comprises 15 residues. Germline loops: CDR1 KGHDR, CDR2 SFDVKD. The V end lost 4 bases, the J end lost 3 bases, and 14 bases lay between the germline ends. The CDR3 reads CATSERGSGYTEAFF. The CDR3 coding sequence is TGTGCCACCAGTGAAAGGGGATCGGGTTACACTGAAGCTTTCTTT.

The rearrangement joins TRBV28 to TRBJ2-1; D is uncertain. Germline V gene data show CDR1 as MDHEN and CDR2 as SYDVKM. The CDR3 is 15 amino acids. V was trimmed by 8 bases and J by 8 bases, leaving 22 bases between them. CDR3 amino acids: CASHSLERKGDEQFF. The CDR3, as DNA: TGTGCCAGCCACAGTTTAGAACGTAAGGGCGATGAGCAGTTCTTC.

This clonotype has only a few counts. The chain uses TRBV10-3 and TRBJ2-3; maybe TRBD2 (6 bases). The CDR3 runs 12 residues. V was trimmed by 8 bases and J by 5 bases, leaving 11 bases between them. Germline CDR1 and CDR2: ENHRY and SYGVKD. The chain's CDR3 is CAIAGMGDTQYF. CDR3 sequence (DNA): TGTGCCATCGCGGGGATGGGAGATACGCAGTATTTT.

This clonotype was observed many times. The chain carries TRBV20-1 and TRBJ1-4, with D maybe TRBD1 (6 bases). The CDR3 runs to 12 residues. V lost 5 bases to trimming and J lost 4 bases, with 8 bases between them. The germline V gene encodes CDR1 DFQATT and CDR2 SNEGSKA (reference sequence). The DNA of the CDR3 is TGCAGTGCTGAGGACAGTAATGAAAAACTGTTTTTT. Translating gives CSAEDSNEKLFF.

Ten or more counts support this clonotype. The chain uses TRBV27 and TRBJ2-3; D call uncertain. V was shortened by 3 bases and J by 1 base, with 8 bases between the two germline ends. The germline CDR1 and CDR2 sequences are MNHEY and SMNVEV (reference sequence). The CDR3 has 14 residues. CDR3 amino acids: CASSFARGTDTQYF. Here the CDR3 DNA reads TGTGCCAGCAGTTTTGCTAGGGGCACAGATACGCAGTATTTT.

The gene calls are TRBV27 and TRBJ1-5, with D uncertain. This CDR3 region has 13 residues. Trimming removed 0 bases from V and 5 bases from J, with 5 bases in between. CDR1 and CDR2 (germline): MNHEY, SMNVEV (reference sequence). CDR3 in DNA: TGTGCCAGCAGTTTATCGTTCGATCAGCCCCAGCATTTT. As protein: CASSLSFDQPQHF.

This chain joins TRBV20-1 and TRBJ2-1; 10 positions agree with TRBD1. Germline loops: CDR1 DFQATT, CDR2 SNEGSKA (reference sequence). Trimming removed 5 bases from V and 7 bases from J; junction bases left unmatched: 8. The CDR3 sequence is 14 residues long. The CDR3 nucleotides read TGCAGTGCTGGCCCCGGGACAGGGGAGAATGAGCAGTTCTTC. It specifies CSAGPGTGENEQFF.

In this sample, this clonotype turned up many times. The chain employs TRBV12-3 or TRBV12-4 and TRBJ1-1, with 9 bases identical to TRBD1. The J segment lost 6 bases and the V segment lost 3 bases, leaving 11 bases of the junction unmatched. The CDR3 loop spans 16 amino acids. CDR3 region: CASSFRTGVLSAEAFF. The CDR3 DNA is TGTGCCAGCAGTTTTAGGACAGGGGTCCTTAGCGCTGAAGCTTTCTTT.

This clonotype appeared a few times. The CDR3 is CASSLWTRSYNEQFF. The CDR3 DNA reads TGTGCCAGCAGTTTATGGACTAGATCCTACAATGAGCAGTTCTTC. This rearrangement joins TRBV28 to TRBJ2-1; a weak D match, TRBD2 (6 bases). V was clipped by 0 bases and J by 1 base, with 7 bases between them. This CDR3 has 15 residues. Germline V CDR1 and CDR2: MDHEN, SYDVKM.

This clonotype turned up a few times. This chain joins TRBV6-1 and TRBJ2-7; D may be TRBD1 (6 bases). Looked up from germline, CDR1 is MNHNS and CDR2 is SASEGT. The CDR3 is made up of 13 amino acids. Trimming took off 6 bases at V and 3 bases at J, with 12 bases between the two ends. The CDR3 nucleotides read TGTGCCAGCAGACCGGACAGCGTCTACGAGCAGTACTTC. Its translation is CASRPDSVYEQYF.

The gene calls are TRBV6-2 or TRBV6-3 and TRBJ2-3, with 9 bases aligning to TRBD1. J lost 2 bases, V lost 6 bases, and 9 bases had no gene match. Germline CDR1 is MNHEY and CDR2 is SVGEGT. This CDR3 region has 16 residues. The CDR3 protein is CASSYRQGVNTDTQYF. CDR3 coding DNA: TGTGCCAGCAGCTACAGACAGGGGGTTAACACAGATACGCAGTATTTT.

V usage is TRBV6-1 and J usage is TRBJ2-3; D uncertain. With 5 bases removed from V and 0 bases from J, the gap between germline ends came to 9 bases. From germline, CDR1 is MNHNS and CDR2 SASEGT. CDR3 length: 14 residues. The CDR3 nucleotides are TGTGCCAGCAGTCAGGAGCTTAGCACAGATACGCAGTATTTT. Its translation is CASSQELSTDTQYF.

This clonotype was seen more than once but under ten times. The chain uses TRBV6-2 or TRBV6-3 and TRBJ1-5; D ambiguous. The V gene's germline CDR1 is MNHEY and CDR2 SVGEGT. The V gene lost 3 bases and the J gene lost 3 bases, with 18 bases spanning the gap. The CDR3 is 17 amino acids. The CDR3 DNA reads TGTGCCAGCAGTTATAGGATCCCTTCGATCGTCAATCAGCCCCAGCATTTT. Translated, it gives CASSYRIPSIVNQPQHF.